The rows below give T cell receptor beta chains drawn from one sample of a study of cytomegalovirus exposure and HLA in healthy donors. Method: immunoSEQ multiplex PCR; TCRdb's copy keeps in-frame clones and lacks some. Of about 100,000 clones in the sample, about 80% were seen once. Sequencing used PBMCs. The source is a middle-aged man in good health and CMV-seronegative. Each CDR3 is given with its conserved first and last residue. The order of the fields is D gene, V gene, J gene, clone size, CDR3 DNA, CDR3 protein. A D gene is named only where the DNA matches it firmly. Clone size is stated in some rows and not others, as once, few, many or a class when expanded.

>NA|TRBV30|TRBJ2-6|NA
TGTGCCTGGAGTCCCCTCTCTGGGGCCAACGTCCTGACTTTC
CAWSPLSGANVLTF
>NA|TRBV19|TRBJ1-5|NA
TGTGCCAGTAGTATCCAGGGACGGGGGGATCAGCCCCAGCATTTT
CASSIQGRGDQPQHF
>TRBD2|TRBV30|TRBJ2-1|NA
TGTGCCTCTAGCGGGGGGGCGGATGAGCAGTTCTTC
CASSGGADEQFF
>TRBD2|TRBV6-5|TRBJ2-3|NA
TGTGCCAGCAGTTACAGTCTAGCGGGGAGCACAGATACGCAGTATTTT
CASSYSLAGSTDTQYF
>NA|TRBV7-8|TRBJ2-3|NA
TGTGCCAGCCTTAACAGGGAGGATACGCAGTATTTT
CASLNREDTQYF
>TRBD2|TRBV12-5|TRBJ2-5|NA
TGTGCTAGTGGTTTACCGGGACTAGCATTTTCCCGGGACCAGTACTTC
CASGLPGLAFSRDQYF
>TRBD1|TRBV5-6|TRBJ2-5|few
TGTGCCAGCAGCCGATCGACAGGGGGCGCGGAGACCCAGTACTTC
CASSRSTGGAETQYF
>TRBD2|TRBV7-3|TRBJ2-3|NA
TGTGCCAGCAGCTTAAACAGCGGGGCCACAGATACGCAGTATTTT
CASSLNSGATDTQYF
>NA|TRBV19|TRBJ1-2|NA
TGTGCCAGTAGTACGGGGGAACGGCGCTTCACCTTC
CASSTGERRFTF
>NA|TRBV4-2|TRBJ2-1|NA
TGTGCCAGCAGCCAAGATCATCTTCAGGTTGAGCAGTTCTTC
CASSQDHLQVEQFF
>NA|TRBV7-9|TRBJ1-4|once
TGTGCCAGCAGCTTTGGCCAGGCTAATGAAAAACTGTTTTTT
CASSFGQANEKLFF
>TRBD2|TRBV4-2|TRBJ2-1|once
TGTGCCAGCAGCCAACCGGGACTAGCGGGGGTCCCAGGGAATGAGCAGTTCTTC
CASSQPGLAGVPGNEQFF
>NA|TRBV7-9|TRBJ1-5|NA
TGTTCCAGCAGCTTAATGACAAACAATCAGCCCCAGCATTTT
CSSSLMTNNQPQHF
>NA|TRBV10-1|TRBJ1-1|NA
TGCGCCAGCAGCGGGCACAGGGTTGGAACTGAAGCTTTCTTT
CASSGHRVGTEAFF
>NA|TRBV10-1|TRBJ1-1|once
TGCGCCAGCGGCTCGCGGGACCCACAAACGATGAACACTGAAGCTTTCTTT
CASGSRDPQTMNTEAFF